This is a list of T cell receptor beta chains from one sample in a study of T-cell memory formation after mild COVID-19. One entry per CDR3 protein results from TCRdb running MiXCR on the 5' RACE reads. The sample carries hundreds of thousands of distinct CDR3 sequences, 16% recorded once. The sequenced sample was PBMCs or a T cell subset sorted from them (not recorded which). The receptors originated from a man aged 18 to 29 who had mild COVID-19 (a few samples of this study predate the infection). Cell type and time point are not known. Each CDR3 is given with its conserved first and last residue. The D gene is left open where the match is weak. A row's size may be missing; if present it is once, few, many or a size class.

clone_size,j_call,v_call,d_call,cdr3_nt,cdr3_aa
many,TRBJ1-6,TRBV3-1,NA,TGTGCCAGCAGCTTGCGGGCCCTAAGCTCCTATAATTCACCCCTCCACTTT,CASSLRALSSYNSPLHF
NA,TRBJ1-1,TRBV10-2,NA,TGCGCCAGCAGTGACTACCAGGGGTGGACTGAAGCTTTCTTT,CASSDYQGWTEAFF
few,TRBJ1-2,TRBV5-1,NA,TGCGCCAGCAGCTTAGGGCAGGACCGTAACTATGGCTACACCTTC,CASSLGQDRNYGYTF
once,TRBJ2-3,TRBV13,TRBD1,TGTGCCAGCAGCCGGACAGGGCTGATAGATACGCAGTATTTT,CASSRTGLIDTQYF
many,TRBJ2-1,TRBV10-3,NA,TGTGCCATCAGTGAAAGGTCCCCCCGTGAGGGGCTTGAGCAGTTCTTC,CAISERSPREGLEQFF
few,TRBJ2-1,TRBV20-1,TRBD1,TGCAGTGCTAGAGATTTGCAGGGGGTTGCTCGGTACAATGAGCAGTTCTTC,CSARDLQGVARYNEQFF
NA,TRBJ2-5,TRBV12-3/TRBV12-4,TRBD1,TGTGCCAGCAGTGCCGGACAGGGGGCATATGAGACCCAGTACTTC,CASSAGQGAYETQYF
NA,TRBJ2-2,TRBV4-3,NA,TGCGCCAGCAGCCAGGGGACTGGTAGCGGAAGATACGTCACCGGGGAGCTGTTTTTT,CASSQGTGSGRYVTGELFF
many,TRBJ2-1,TRBV5-6,TRBD2,TGTGCCAGCAGCCCGCGGGGGACCTACAATGAGCAGTTCTTC,CASSPRGTYNEQFF
many,TRBJ2-7,TRBV10-3,TRBD2,TGTGCCACCCACGGGGGGGAGACCTACGAGCAGTACTTC,CATHGGETYEQYF
few,TRBJ2-6,TRBV11-2,NA,TGTGCCAGCAGTTACAATGCCAACGTCCTGACTTTC,CASSYNANVLTF
many,TRBJ1-5,TRBV12-3/TRBV12-4,NA,TGTGCCAGCAGTCCTCCCGGGACCAGCAATCAGCCCCAGCATTTT,CASSPPGTSNQPQHF
once,TRBJ1-2,TRBV6-5,NA,TGTGCCAGCAGTTACAGCACAGGGAACGGCTACACCTTC,CASSYSTGNGYTF
few,TRBJ2-2,TRBV5-6,NA,TGTGCCAGCAGCGCACTAGTGCGGAACACCGGGGAGCTGTTTTTT,CASSALVRNTGELFF
NA,TRBJ2-7,TRBV27,NA,TGTGCCAGCAGTTCCTTCCCAGGCCCCTACGAGCAGTACTTC,CASSSFPGPYEQYF
once,TRBJ2-3,TRBV5-1,TRBD1,TGCGCCAGCAGCGTAGGGTTACAACAGGGGTACACAGATACGCAGTATTTT,CASSVGLQQGYTDTQYF
few,TRBJ2-5,TRBV6-5,NA,TGTGCCAGCAGCCCACACGGGGGAGAGACCCAGTACTTC,CASSPHGGETQYF
many,TRBJ1-1,TRBV20-1,TRBD1,TGCAGTGCTAGCCAGGGACAGCCGACTGAAGCTTTCTTT,CSASQGQPTEAFF
NA,TRBJ1-5,TRBV9,NA,TGTGCCAGCAGCCCCCGGGACACTCTATTGTCGCCCCAGCATTTT,CASSPRDTLLSPQHF
few,TRBJ1-1,TRBV20-1,TRBD1,TGCAGTGCTAGAGTCTCCCAAGGGGGCCGAGCTTTCTTT,CSARVSQGGRAFF
many,TRBJ1-1,TRBV28,TRBD1,TGTGCCAGCAGTCACAGGGACAGGGGGATTCGGGCTTTCTTT,CASSHRDRGIRAFF
few,TRBJ2-3,TRBV3-1,NA,TGTGCCAGCAGCACACGGTTTCGAAGGGGGGATGATACGCAGTATTTT,CASSTRFRRGDDTQYF
few,TRBJ2-5,TRBV5-1,NA,TGCGCCAGCGCTTCCACAGGCCAAGAGACCCAGTACTTC,CASASTGQETQYF
many,TRBJ2-7,TRBV6-1,TRBD1,TGTGCCAGCAGTGGTAACAGGGGGACCGTCTACGAGCAGTACTTC,CASSGNRGTVYEQYF
NA,TRBJ1-4,TRBV9,NA,TGTGCCAGCAGCGCGCTCCCCGGGGAAAAACTGTTTTTT,CASSALPGEKLFF
NA,TRBJ1-6,TRBV3-1,NA,TGTGCCAGCAGCCAAGGGGTAGATAATTCACCCCTCCACTTT,CASSQGVDNSPLHF
few,TRBJ2-1,TRBV14,NA,TGTGCCAGCAGCCAAGTGGCGAATTCCTACAATGAGCAGTTCTTC,CASSQVANSYNEQFF
few,TRBJ2-5,TRBV12-3/TRBV12-4,NA,TGTGCCAGCAGTTTAACAGTTTGGGGAGAGACCCAGTACTTC,CASSLTVWGETQYF
NA,TRBJ2-7,TRBV7-8,TRBD2,TGTGCCAGCAGCTCCGGGACTAGCGGTTACGAGCAGTACTTC,CASSSGTSGYEQYF